One sample yielded the 2 T cell receptor beta chains listed below, sequenced in a study of CD8+ T cells in alopecia areata. Treatment defined: oral pan-JAK inhibitor, 5-10 mg twice daily. Extraction and reverse transcription of RNA yielded cDNA as the sequencing template. Profiled with immunoSEQ multiplex PCR; TCRdb holds only in-frame clones, not every one. The data contain 90,000 to 120,000 clones, roughly 84% of them singletons. The material was CD8+ T cells sorted from blood, obtained at week 24, from a patient treated with tofacitinib. The receptor set was obtained from a human donor with alopecia areata.

The chain employs TRBV7-2 and TRBJ2-7; tentative D call: TRBD2 (5 bases). The CDR3 sequence is 16 residues long. V was trimmed by 5 bases and J by 6 bases, leaving 23 bases between them. CDR1 is SGHTA and CDR2 is FQGNSA in the germline V gene. The CDR3 DNA reads as TGTGCCAGCAGCCCAACCTTCACTAGGGCAGTTATCGAGCAGTACTTC. It yields the protein CASSPTFTRAVIEQYF. The entire variable domain, with the rest obtained from reference TRBV7-2 and TRBJ2-7, is as follows: GAGVSQSPSNKVTEKGKDVELRCDPISGHTALYWYRQSLGQGLEFLIYFQGNSAPDKSGLPSDRFSAERTGGSVSTLTIQRTQQEDSAVYLCASSPTFTRAVIEQYFGPGTRLTVT.

V gene TRBV27 combines with J gene TRBJ1-5; 9 nucleotides align to TRBD1. CDR3 length equals 16 residues. J was trimmed by 5 bases and V by 4 bases; bases with no gene match: 9. CDR1 MNHEY and CDR2 SMNVEV come from the germline V gene (reference sequence). This chain's CDR3 is CASSSRADRGDQPQHF. CDR3 bases: TGTGCCAGCAGTTCCCGAGCGGACAGGGGCGATCAGCCCCAGCATTTT.